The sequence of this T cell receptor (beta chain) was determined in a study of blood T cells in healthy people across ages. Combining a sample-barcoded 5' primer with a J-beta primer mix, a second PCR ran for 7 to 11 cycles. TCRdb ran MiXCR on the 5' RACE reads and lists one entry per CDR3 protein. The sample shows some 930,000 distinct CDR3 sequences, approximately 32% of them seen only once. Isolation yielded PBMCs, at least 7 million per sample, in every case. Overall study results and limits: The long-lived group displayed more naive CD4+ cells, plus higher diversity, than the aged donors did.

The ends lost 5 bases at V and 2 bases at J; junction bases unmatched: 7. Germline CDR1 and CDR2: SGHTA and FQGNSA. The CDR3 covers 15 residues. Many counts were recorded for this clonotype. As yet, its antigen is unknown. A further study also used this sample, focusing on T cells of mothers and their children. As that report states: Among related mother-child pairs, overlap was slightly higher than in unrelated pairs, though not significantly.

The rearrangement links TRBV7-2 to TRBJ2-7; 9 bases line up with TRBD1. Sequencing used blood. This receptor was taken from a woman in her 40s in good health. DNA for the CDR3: TGTGCCAGCAGCATAGGGGGACAGGGTACCTACGAGCAGTACTTC. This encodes CASSIGGQGTYEQYF. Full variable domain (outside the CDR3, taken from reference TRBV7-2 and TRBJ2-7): GAGVSQSPSNKVTEKGKDVELRCDPISGHTALYWYRQSLGQGLEFLIYFQGNSAPDKSGLPSDRFSAERTGGSVSTLTIQRTQQEDSAVYLCASSIGGQGTYEQYFGPGTRLTVT.